Following are 15 T cell receptor beta chains from one sample sequenced in a study of shared clonotypes between healthy human individuals. Profiled with immunoSEQ multiplex PCR; TCRdb holds only in-frame clones, not every one. This table has 760,000 or so clones, just over 95% appearing once. Naive CD8 cells comprised CD45RO-negative, CCR7-positively selected cells, excluding terminally differentiated effector memory CD45RA+ cells. Sequencing was done on a sample of naive CD8+ T cells sorted from blood. These receptors were taken from a man between 25 and 39 years old in good health.

The V gene is TRBV5-5, the J gene TRBJ2-3; 7 positions match TRBD1. Germline V CDR1 and CDR2: SGHKS, YYEKEE (reference sequence). Trimming at V came to 5 bases and at J to 6 bases, leaving 12 bases not matched to a gene. The CDR3 totals 15 residues. In nucleotides, the CDR3 is TGTGCCAGCAGACCCCCGGGACAGCCCGTCGATACGCAGTATTTT. Protein sequence: CASRPPGQPVDTQYF.

This clone came up a few times. Other DNA sequences in this sample translate to the same CDR3. The J gene is TRBJ2-3, the V gene TRBV5-4; no definite D call. V shed 0 bases and J shed 6 bases, with 5 bases lying between them. This CDR3 has 12 residues. Germline CDR1 reads SGHNT; CDR2 reads YYREEE (reference sequence). This CDR3 is CASSLAPDTQYF. In DNA form, the CDR3 reads TGTGCCAGCAGCTTGGCGCCCGATACGCAGTATTTT. The whole variable domain, remainder taken from reference TRBV5-4 and TRBJ2-3, is ETGVTQSPTHLIKTRGQQVTLRCSSQSGHNTVSWYQQALGQGPQFIFQYYREEENGRGNFPPRFSGLQFPNYSSELNVNALELDDSALYLCASSLAPDTQYFGPGTRLTVL.

The chain joins TRBV4-1 to TRBJ2-7; 8 nucleotides line up with TRBD2. This CDR3 has 15 residues. Looked up from germline, CDR1 is MGHRA and CDR2 is YSYEKL. Trimming at V came to 1 base and at J to 4 bases, leaving 6 bases not matched to a gene. For the CDR3, the DNA is TGCGCCAGCAGCCAAGGAGTCTCTAGCGGGTACGAGCAGTACTTC. Its translation: CASSQGVSSGYEQYF.

The chain uses TRBV4-2 and TRBJ2-7, with no clear D. The V end lost 2 bases, the J end lost 3 bases, and 8 bases lay between the germline ends. This CDR3 spans 13 amino acids. The germline V gene has CDR1 LGHNA and CDR2 YNFKEQ. The CDR3 coding sequence is TGTGCCAGCAGCCAAAACCCCCTCTACGAGCAGTACTTC. As protein: CASSQNPLYEQYF.

The rearrangement uses TRBV14 and TRBJ1-5; tentatively, D is TRBD1 (5 bases). CDR3 length: 14 amino acids. Germline values: CDR1 SGHDN, CDR2 FVKESK. V lost 1 base to trimming and J lost 5 bases, with 9 bases between them. The CDR3 reads CASSQGGRHQPQHF. For the CDR3, the DNA is TGTGCCAGCAGCCAAGGGGGGAGGCATCAGCCCCAGCATTTT.

This clone was seen once. The chain couples TRBV4-1 to TRBJ2-7, with TRBD2 identical over 9 bases. Germline loops: CDR1 MGHRA, CDR2 YSYEKL. V lost 1 base to trimming and J lost 0 bases; unmatched junction nucleotides: 7. This CDR3 contains 17 residues. CDR3 nucleotide sequence: TGCGCCAGCAGCCAAGGGGGGTTGACTAGCGGCTCCTACGAGCAGTACTTC. Protein product: CASSQGGLTSGSYEQYF.

The rearrangement uses TRBV18 and TRBJ2-1; D unclear. Trimming shortened V by 6 bases and J by 10 bases, and 28 bases separated the two germline ends. Germline V gives CDR1 KGHSH, CDR2 LQKENI. The CDR3 length is 17 residues. CDR3 protein: CASSANPLTGPLMEQFF. The CDR3 nucleotides are TGTGCCAGCTCCGCAAACCCGTTGACTGGGCCACTAATGGAGCAGTTCTTC.

The chain combines TRBV11-2 with TRBJ2-7, with D maybe TRBD2 (5 bases). Germline CDR1 SGHAT, CDR2 FQNNGV. V dropped 1 base and J dropped 3 bases, with 10 bases sitting between them. The CDR3 is 14 residues long. CDR3 DNA sequence: TGTGCCAGCAGCTTAGGAGGGAATCACTACGAGCAGTACTTC. Residues: CASSLGGNHYEQYF.

The rearrangement links TRBV7-9 to TRBJ2-7, with 10 bases that match TRBD1. This CDR3 contains 15 residues. Germline trimming cut 4 bases from V and 5 bases from J; bases unmatched to any gene: 8. Germline loops: CDR1 SEHNR, CDR2 FQNEAQ (reference sequence). The CDR3, as DNA: TGTGCCAGCAGCTCAAGGGGACAGGGGAGGGACGAGCAGTACTTC. This sequence encodes CASSSRGQGRDEQYF.

J is TRBJ1-1 and V is TRBV7-9; no definite D call. Trimming removed 1 base from V and 3 bases from J, with 3 bases in between. Germline assignment: CDR1 SEHNR and CDR2 FQNEAQ (reference sequence). This CDR3 comprises 12 residues. CDR3 DNA sequence: TGTGCCAGCAGCTTAGACCACACTGAAGCTTTCTTT. Amino acids: CASSLDHTEAFF.

The chain joins TRBV5-4 to TRBJ2-2, with TRBD2 identical over 8 bases. Per germline, CDR1 SGHNT and CDR2 YYREEE (reference sequence). After removal of 0 bases from V and 6 bases from J, the junction contained 7 bases not matched to a gene. This CDR3 is built from 16 residues. The CDR3 loop is CASSLDGSGKAGELFF. Written as DNA, the CDR3 is TGTGCCAGCAGCTTGGATGGTAGCGGGAAAGCCGGGGAGCTGTTTTTT. Full variable domain (remainder filled in from reference TRBV5-4 and TRBJ2-2): ETGVTQSPTHLIKTRGQQVTLRCSSQSGHNTVSWYQQALGQGPQFIFQYYREEENGRGNFPPRFSGLQFPNYSSELNVNALELDDSALYLCASSLDGSGKAGELFFGEGSRLTVL.

This clone showed up just once. The chain carries TRBV14 and TRBJ2-1; D is ambiguous. The germline V gene has CDR1 SGHDN and CDR2 FVKESK. V lost 1 base and J 7 bases, leaving 2 bases between the germline ends. CDR3 length: 11 amino acids. The CDR3 region is CASSQVNEQFF. The CDR3 region has the DNA TGTGCCAGCAGCCAAGTGAATGAGCAGTTCTTC.

The rearrangement links TRBV7-9 to TRBJ1-4; D is perhaps TRBD1 (6 bases). CDR3 size: 17 residues. Germline-derived CDR1 and CDR2 are SEHNR and FQNEAQ (reference sequence). V shed 5 bases and J shed 3 bases, with 19 bases lying between them. The CDR3 region is CASSVSLPTGSNEKLFF. CDR3 coding DNA: TGTGCCAGCAGCGTCAGCCTCCCCACAGGGTCTAATGAAAAACTGTTTTTT.

This clone appeared a few times. This sample includes further DNA sequences coding for the same CDR3. The V gene is TRBV27, the J gene TRBJ2-1; D unclear. V lost 3 bases to trimming and J lost 0 bases, with 3 bases between them. The CDR3 is 13 residues long. The germline gives CDR1 MNHEY, CDR2 SMNVEV (reference sequence). The CDR3 region is CASSLSSYNEQFF. The CDR3 nucleotides read TGTGCCAGCAGTTTGTCCTCCTACAATGAGCAGTTCTTC.

The chain links TRBV21-1 to TRBJ1-1; the table's D call, TRBD1, has no DNA check behind it. TRBV21-1 is an annotated pseudogene. The CDR3 sequence is 15 residues long. CDR3 bases: TGTGCCAGCAGCTCCCGTGGACAGCCAAACACTGAAGCTTTCTTT. Amino acids: CASSSRGQPNTEAFF.